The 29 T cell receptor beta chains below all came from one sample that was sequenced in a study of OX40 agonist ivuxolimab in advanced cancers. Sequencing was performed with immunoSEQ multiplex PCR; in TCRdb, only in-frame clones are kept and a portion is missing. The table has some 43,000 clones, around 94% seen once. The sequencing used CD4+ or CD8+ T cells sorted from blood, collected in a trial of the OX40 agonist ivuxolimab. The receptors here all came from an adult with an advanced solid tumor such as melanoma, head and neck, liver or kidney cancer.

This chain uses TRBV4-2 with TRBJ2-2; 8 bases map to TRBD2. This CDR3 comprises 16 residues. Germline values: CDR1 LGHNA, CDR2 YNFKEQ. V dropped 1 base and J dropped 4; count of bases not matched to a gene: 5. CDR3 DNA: TGTGCCAGCAGCCAAGGGAGCGGGAGTTTCACCGGGGAGCTGTTTTTT. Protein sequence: CASSQGSGSFTGELFF.

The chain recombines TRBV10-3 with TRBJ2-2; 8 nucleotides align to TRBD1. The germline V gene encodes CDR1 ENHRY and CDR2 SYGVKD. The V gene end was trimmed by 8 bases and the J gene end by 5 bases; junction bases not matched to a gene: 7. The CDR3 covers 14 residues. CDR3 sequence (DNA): TGTGCCATCGGCGGGACAGGAAAAACCGGGGAGCTGTTTTTT. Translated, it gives CAIGGTGKTGELFF.

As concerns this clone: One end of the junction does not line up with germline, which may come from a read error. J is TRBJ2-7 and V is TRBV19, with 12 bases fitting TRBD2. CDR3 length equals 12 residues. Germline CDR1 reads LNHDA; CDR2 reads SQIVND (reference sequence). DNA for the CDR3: TGTGCCAGTAGTATAGAGCTAGCGGGAGGGCCGTTC. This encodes CASSIELAGGPF.

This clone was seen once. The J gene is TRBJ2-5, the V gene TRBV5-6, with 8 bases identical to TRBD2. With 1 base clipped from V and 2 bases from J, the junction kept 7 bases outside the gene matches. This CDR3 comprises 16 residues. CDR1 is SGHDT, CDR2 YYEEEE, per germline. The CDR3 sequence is CASSLYSGRRQETQYF. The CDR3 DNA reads TGTGCCAGCAGCTTGTACAGCGGGAGAAGGCAAGAGACCCAGTACTTC.

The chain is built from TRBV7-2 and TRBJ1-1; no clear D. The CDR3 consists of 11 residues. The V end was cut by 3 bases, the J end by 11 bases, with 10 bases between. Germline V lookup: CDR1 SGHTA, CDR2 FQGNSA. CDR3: CASSLERSAFF. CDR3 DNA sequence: TGTGCCAGCAGCTTGGAGCGGTCGGCTTTCTTT.

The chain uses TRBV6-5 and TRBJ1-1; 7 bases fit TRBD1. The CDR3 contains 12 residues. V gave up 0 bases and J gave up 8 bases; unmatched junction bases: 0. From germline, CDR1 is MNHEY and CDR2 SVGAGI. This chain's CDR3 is CASSYSTGEAFF. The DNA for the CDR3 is TGTGCCAGCAGTTACTCGACAGGGGAAGCTTTCTTT.

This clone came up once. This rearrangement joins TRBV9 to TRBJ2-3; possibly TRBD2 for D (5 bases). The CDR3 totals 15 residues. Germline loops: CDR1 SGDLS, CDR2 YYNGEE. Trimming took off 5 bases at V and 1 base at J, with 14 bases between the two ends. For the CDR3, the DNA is TGTGCCAGCAGTACCTTCGGGGATGGCACAGATACGCAGTATTTT. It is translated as CASSTFGDGTDTQYF.

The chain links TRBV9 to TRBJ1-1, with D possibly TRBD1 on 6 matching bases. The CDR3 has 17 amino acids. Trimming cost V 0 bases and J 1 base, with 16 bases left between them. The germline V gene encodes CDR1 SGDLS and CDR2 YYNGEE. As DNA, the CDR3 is TGTGCCAGCAGCGTAGCCTCCATGGGGGGCGCGAACACTGAAGCTTTCTTT. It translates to CASSVASMGGANTEAFF.

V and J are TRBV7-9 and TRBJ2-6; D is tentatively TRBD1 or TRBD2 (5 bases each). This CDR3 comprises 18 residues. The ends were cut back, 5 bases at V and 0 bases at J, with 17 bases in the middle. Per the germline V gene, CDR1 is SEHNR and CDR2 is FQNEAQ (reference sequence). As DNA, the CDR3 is TGTGCCAGCAGCACAAGGGACCGTCGTGGCTCTGGGGCCAACGTCCTGACTTTC. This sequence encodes CASSTRDRRGSGANVLTF.

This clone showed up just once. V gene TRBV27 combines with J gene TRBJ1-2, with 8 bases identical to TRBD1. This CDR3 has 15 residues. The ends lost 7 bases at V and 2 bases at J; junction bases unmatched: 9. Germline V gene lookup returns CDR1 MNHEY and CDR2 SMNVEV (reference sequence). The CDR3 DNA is TGTGCCAGCAAACTGACCGGGACAGGAAACTATGGCTACACCTTC. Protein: CASKLTGTGNYGYTF.

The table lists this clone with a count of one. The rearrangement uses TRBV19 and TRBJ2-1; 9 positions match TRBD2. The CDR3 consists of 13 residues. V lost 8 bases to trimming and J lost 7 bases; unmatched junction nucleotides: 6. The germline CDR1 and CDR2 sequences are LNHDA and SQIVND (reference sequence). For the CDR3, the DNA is TGTGCCAGTTCTAGCGGGAAATATAATGAGCAGTTCTTC. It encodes CASSSGKYNEQFF.

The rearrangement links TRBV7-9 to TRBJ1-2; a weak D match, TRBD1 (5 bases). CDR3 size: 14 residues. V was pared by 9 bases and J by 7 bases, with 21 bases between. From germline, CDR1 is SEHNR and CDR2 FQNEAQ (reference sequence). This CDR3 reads CASEKEEGRLGYTF. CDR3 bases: TGTGCCAGTGAAAAAGAGGAGGGGCGCCTTGGCTACACCTTC.

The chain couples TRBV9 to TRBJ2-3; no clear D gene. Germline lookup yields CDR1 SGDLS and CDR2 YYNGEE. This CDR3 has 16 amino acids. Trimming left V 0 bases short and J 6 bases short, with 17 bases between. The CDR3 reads CASSVEYESLTDTQYF. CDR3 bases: TGTGCCAGCAGCGTAGAGTACGAATCCCTGACGGATACGCAGTATTTT.

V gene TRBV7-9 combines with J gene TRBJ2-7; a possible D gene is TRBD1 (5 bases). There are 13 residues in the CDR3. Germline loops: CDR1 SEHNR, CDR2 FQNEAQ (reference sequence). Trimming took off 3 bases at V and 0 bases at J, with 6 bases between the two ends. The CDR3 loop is CASSLTDSYEQYF. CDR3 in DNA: TGTGCCAGCAGCTTGACAGACTCCTACGAGCAGTACTTC.

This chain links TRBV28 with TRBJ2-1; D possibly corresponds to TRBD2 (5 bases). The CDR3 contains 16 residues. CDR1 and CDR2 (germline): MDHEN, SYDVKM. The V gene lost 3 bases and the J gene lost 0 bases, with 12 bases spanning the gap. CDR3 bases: TGTGCCAGCAGTTTTTTAGCGCCTAGCTCCTACAATGAGCAGTTCTTC. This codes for CASSFLAPSSYNEQFF.

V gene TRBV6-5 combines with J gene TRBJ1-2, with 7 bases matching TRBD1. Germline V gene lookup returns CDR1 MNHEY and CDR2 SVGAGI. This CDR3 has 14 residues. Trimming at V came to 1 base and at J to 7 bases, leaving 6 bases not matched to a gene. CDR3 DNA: TGTGCCAGCAGTTACTTAGGACAGGACCGTGGCTACACCTTC. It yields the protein CASSYLGQDRGYTF.

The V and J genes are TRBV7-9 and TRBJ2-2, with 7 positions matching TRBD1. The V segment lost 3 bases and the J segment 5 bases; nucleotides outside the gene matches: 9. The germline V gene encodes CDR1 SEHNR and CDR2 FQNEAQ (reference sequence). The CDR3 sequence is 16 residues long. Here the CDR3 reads CASSLVGTEVTGELFF. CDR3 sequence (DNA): TGTGCCAGCAGCTTGGTCGGGACAGAAGTGACCGGGGAGCTGTTTTTT.

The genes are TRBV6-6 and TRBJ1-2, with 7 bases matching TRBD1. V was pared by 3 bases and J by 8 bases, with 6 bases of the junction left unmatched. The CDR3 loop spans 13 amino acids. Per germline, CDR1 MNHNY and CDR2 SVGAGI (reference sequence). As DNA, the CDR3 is TGTGCCAGCAGTTATACAGGGGAGAGGGGCTACACCTTC. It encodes CASSYTGERGYTF.

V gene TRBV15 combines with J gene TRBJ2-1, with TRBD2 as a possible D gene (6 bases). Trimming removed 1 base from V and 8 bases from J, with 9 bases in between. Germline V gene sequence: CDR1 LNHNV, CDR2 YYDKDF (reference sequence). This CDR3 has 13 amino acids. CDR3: CATSRAAGYEQFF. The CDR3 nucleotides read TGTGCCACCAGCAGAGCCGCGGGGTATGAGCAGTTCTTC.

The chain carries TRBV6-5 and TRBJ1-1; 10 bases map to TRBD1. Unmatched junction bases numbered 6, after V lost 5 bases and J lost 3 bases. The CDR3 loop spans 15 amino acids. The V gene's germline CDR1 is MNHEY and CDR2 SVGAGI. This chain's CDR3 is CASSPLGTGDTEAFF. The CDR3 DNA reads TGTGCCAGCAGTCCCCTCGGGACAGGGGACACTGAAGCTTTCTTT.

The CDR3 here is CASSKVRGHQHF. As DNA, the CDR3 is TGTGCCAGCAGCAAAGTGAGGGGCCATCAGCATTTT. This chain connects TRBV21-1 to TRBJ1-5. TRBV21-1 is labeled a pseudogene. The CDR3 length is 12 residues.

The DNA for the CDR3 is TGTGCCAGCAGCTCCCGACTGGTGGCGGCGTACTTC. Its translation: CASSSRLVAAYF. This chain joins TRBV7-9 and TRBJ2-7; D is uncertain. The V end lost 4 bases, the J end lost 12 bases, and 16 bases lay between the germline ends. This CDR3 is built from 12 residues. Germline V gives CDR1 SEHNR, CDR2 FQNEAQ (reference sequence). The whole variable domain, filled in from reference TRBV7-9 and TRBJ2-7, reads DTGVSQNPRHKITKRGQNVTFRCDPISEHNRLYWYRQTLGQGPEFLTYFQNEAQLEKSRLLSDRFSAERPKGSFSTLEIQRTEQGDSAMYLCASSSRLVAAYFGPGTRLTVT.

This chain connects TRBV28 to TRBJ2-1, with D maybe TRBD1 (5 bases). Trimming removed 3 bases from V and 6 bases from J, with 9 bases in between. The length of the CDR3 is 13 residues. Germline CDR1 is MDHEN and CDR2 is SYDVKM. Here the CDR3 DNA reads TGTGCCAGCAGTTTTCTTCAGGGCAATGAGCAGTTCTTC. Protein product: CASSFLQGNEQFF.

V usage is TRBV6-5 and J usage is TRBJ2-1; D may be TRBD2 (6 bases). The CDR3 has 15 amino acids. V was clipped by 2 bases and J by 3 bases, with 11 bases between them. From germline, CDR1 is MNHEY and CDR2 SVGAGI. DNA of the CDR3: TGTGCCAGCAGTTACGGGTCGGGAGTCTACAATGAGCAGTTCTTC. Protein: CASSYGSGVYNEQFF.

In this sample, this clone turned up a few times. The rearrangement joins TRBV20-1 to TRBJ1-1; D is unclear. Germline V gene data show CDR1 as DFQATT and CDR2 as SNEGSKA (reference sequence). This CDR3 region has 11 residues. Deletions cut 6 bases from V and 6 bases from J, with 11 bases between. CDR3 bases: TGCAGTGCATGGGCGGGCTCTGAAGCTTTCTTT. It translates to CSAWAGSEAFF.

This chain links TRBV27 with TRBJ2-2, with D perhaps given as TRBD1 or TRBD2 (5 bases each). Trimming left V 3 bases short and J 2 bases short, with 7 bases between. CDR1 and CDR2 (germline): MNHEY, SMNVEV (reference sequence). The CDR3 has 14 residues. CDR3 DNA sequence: TGTGCCAGCAGTTTGGGGGTAAACACCGGGGAGCTGTTTTTT. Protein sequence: CASSLGVNTGELFF.

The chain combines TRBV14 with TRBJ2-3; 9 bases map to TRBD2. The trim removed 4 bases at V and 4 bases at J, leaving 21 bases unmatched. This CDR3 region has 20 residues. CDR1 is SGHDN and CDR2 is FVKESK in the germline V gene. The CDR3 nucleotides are TGTGCCAGCAGCCCCGGGGTAGCGGGAGTTGCTTCCCTTATGGCAGATACGCAGTATTTT. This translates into CASSPGVAGVASLMADTQYF.

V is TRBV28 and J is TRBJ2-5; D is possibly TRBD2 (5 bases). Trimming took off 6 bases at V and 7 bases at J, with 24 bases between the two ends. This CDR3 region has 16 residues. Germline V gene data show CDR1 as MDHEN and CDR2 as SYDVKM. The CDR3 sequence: CASRMSGELQTGTQYF. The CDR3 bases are TGTGCCAGCAGAATGTCTGGGGAGTTACAAACGGGGACCCAGTACTTC. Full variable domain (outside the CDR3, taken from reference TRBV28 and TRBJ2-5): DVKVTQSSRYLVKRTGEKVFLECVQDMDHENMFWYRQDPGLGLRLIYFSYDVKMKEKGDIPEGYSVSREKKERFSLILESASTNQTSMYLCASRMSGELQTGTQYFGPGTRLLVL.

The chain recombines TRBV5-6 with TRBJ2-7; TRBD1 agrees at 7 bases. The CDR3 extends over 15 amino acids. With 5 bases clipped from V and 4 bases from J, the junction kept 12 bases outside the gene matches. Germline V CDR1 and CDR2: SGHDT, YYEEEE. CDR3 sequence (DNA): TGTGCCAGCAGGAGACAGGGAGTCTCGCCGTACGAGCAGTACTTC. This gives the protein CASRRQGVSPYEQYF. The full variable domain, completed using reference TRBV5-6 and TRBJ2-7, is DAGVTQSPTHLIKTRGQQVTLRCSPKSGHDTVSWYQQALGQGPQFIFQYYEEEERQRGNFPDRFSGHQFPNYSSELNVNALLLGDSALYLCASRRQGVSPYEQYFGPGTRLTVT.